These 7 T cell receptor beta chains were all obtained from the same sample, sequenced in a study of T cell responses to AZD1222 COVID-19 vaccine. Profiled with immunoSEQ multiplex PCR; TCRdb holds only in-frame clones, not every one. The data show 69,000 or so clones, with roughly nine tenths seen just once and approximately 1.3% held by the top ten. This sample comprised peripheral blood, obtained 28 days after the second AZD1222 dose. The receptors derive from an adult who received the AZD1222 COVID-19 vaccine.

A single count supports this clone. This sequence joins TRBV25-1 and TRBJ1-2; no reliable D call. CDR3 length: 13 amino acids. Germline CDR1 MGHDK, CDR2 SYGVNS. The ends were cut back, 1 base at V and 4 bases at J, with 7 bases in the middle. CDR3: CASSELEAYGYTF. The CDR3 DNA reads as TGTGCCAGCAGTGAATTAGAGGCCTATGGCTACACCTTC.

In its sample, this clone was seen a few times. The V gene is TRBV6-5, the J gene TRBJ1-2; no reliable D call. Germline CDR1 is MNHEY and CDR2 is SVGAGI. This CDR3 spans 12 amino acids. V shed 6 bases and J shed 8 bases, with 13 bases lying between them. The CDR3 here is CASSPTAYGYTF. CDR3 sequence (DNA): TGTGCCAGCAGCCCAACGGCCTACGGCTACACCTTC.

This chain joins TRBV7-2 and TRBJ1-1; 7 bases are shared with TRBD1. Germline CDR1 SGHTA, CDR2 FQGNSA. The J segment lost 6 bases and the V segment lost 5 bases, leaving 3 bases of the junction unmatched. The CDR3 extends over 12 amino acids. The CDR3 sequence is CASSPQGAEAFF. The CDR3 DNA reads as TGTGCCAGCAGCCCCCAGGGGGCTGAAGCTTTCTTT.

The chain uses TRBV7-6 and TRBJ2-7; 8 bases agree with TRBD2. This CDR3 spans 16 amino acids. J lost 5 bases, V lost 5 bases, and 14 bases had no gene match. Per germline, CDR1 SGHVS and CDR2 FNYEAQ. CDR3 coding DNA: TGTGCCAGCAGCCTGCTATCCACGGGAGGGCCCCACGAGCAGTACTTC. Encoded protein: CASSLLSTGGPHEQYF.

This clone has just one count. V usage is TRBV10-3 and J usage is TRBJ1-6; the D is unclear. The germline gives CDR1 ENHRY, CDR2 SYGVKD. The CDR3 has 14 amino acids. V gave up 4 bases and J gave up 8 bases, with 12 bases separating them. CDR3 sequence (DNA): TGTGCCATCAGTGGTGAAAGGGCGTATTCACCCCTCCACTTT. Translating gives CAISGERAYSPLHF.

V is TRBV7-8 and J is TRBJ1-5, with D unclear. Germline V gene sequence: CDR1 SGHVS, CDR2 FQNEAQ. Trimming took off 2 bases at V and 0 bases at J, with 11 bases between the two ends. This CDR3 is built from 16 residues. This CDR3 reads CASSLRELNSNQPQHF. The CDR3 DNA sequence: TGTGCCAGCAGCTTAAGGGAGCTGAATAGCAATCAGCCCCAGCATTTT.

This clone has just a few counts. The chain carries TRBV19 and TRBJ2-7; D is perhaps TRBD1 or TRBD2 (5 bases each). Trimming took 4 bases from V and 0 from J, leaving 13 bases between them. The length of the CDR3 is 15 residues. Germline V CDR1 and CDR2: LNHDA, SQIVND (reference sequence). CDR3: CASSRGTASSYEQYF. DNA of the CDR3: TGTGCCAGTAGTAGAGGGACGGCGAGCTCCTACGAGCAGTACTTC.